This T cell receptor beta chain was profiled in a study of T-cell reconstitution after alpha-beta-depleted transplantation in children. Using unique molecular identifiers, the investigators prepared the TCRbeta library. One entry per CDR3 protein results from TCRdb running MiXCR on the PCR reads. The repertoire consists of about 580,000 distinct CDR3 sequences, with roughly 27% occurring once and the leading ten covering around 36%. CDR3 length equals 17 residues. Trimming took 5 bases from V and 0 from J; bases not matched to a gene: 7. In germline, CDR1 is SEHNR, CDR2 FQNEAQ (reference sequence). This TCR derives from a boy under three years old with Wiskott-Aldrich syndrome, due to receive a stem cell transplant. The chain is built from TRBV7-9 and TRBJ2-1, with TRBD2 matching over 10 bases. The source was PBMCs, collected before TCRalphabeta/CD19-depleted stem cell transplant. CDR3 residues: CASSREASGSSYNEQFF. The CDR3 DNA reads as TGTGCCAGCAGCCGCGAGGCTAGCGGGAGCTCCTACAATGAGCAGTTCTTC.